Below, 14 T cell receptor beta chains from the same sample are listed, as sequenced in a study of blood T cell repertoires in COVID-19. Profiling relied on immunoSEQ multiplex PCR, and the TCRdb table lists in-frame clones only, not all of them. The sample shows about 240,000 clones, around 82% of them seen only once. Sequencing was carried out using PBMCs or T cells enriched from blood (not recorded which). The receptors shown here come from a woman in her thirties or forties who had been exposed to COVID-19.

This chain's CDR3 is CASSLGQEFYGYTF. As DNA, the CDR3 is TGTGCCAGCAGCTTAGGACAGGAATTCTATGGCTACACCTTC. The V and J genes are TRBV13 and TRBJ1-2; D is perhaps TRBD1 (5 bases). Trimming left V 0 bases short and J 4 bases short, with 9 bases between. The CDR3 extends over 14 amino acids. Per the germline V gene, CDR1 is PRHDT and CDR2 is FYEKMQ (reference sequence). The variable domain in full, completed from reference TRBV13 and TRBJ1-2, reads AAGVIQSPRHLIKEKRETATLKCYPIPRHDTVYWYQQGPGQDPQFLISFYEKMQSDKGSIPDRFSAQQFSDYHSELNMSSLELGDSALYFCASSLGQEFYGYTFGSGTRLTVV.

The J gene is TRBJ1-1, the V gene TRBV5-1; D ambiguous. CDR3 size: 14 residues. V lost 0 bases and J lost 0, with 6 bases in between. Germline V gene data show CDR1 as SGHRS and CDR2 as YFSETQ. The CDR3 region is CASSLGSMNTEAFF. The CDR3 DNA reads TGCGCCAGCAGCTTGGGGTCTATGAACACTGAAGCTTTCTTT.

The chain has TRBV18 and TRBJ1-1; D is undetermined. The germline V gene has CDR1 KGHSH and CDR2 LQKENI. The ends were cut back, 0 bases at V and 11 bases at J, with 13 bases in the middle. The CDR3 totals 13 residues. The CDR3 DNA follows: TGTGCCAGCTCACCACCTACACTAGGAGCGGCTTTCTTT. Residues: CASSPPTLGAAFF.

This clone was detected a few times. The genes are TRBV3-1 (or the pseudogene TRBV3-2) and TRBJ2-3, with D tentatively TRBD2 (6 bases). Trimming removed 5 bases from V and 1 base from J, with 16 bases in between. There are 16 residues in the CDR3. Germline loops: CDR1 LGHDT, CDR2 YNNKEL (reference sequence). The CDR3 sequence is CASSVHSSAGTDTQYF. The DNA of the CDR3 is TGTGCCAGCAGCGTACACTCTAGCGCTGGCACAGATACGCAGTATTTT.

Only a few counts were recorded for this clone. V usage is TRBV5-1 and J usage is TRBJ1-1; 9 nucleotides align to TRBD1. This CDR3 has 15 residues. Germline loops: CDR1 SGHRS, CDR2 YFSETQ. J gave up 4 bases and V 3 bases, and 7 bases lay outside the gene matches. CDR3 sequence: CASSSLQGARTEAFF. The CDR3 DNA sequence: TGCGCCAGCAGCTCCCTACAGGGGGCGCGCACTGAAGCTTTCTTT.

The chain is built from TRBV19 and TRBJ2-7, with a weak D call TRBD1 (8 bases). CDR1 is LNHDA, CDR2 SQIVND, per germline (reference sequence). V lost 1 base and J lost 6, with 13 bases in between. This CDR3 comprises 14 residues. The CDR3 spells CASSIGSGTGEQYF. The CDR3 nucleotides read TGTGCCAGTAGTATAGGGAGCGGGACAGGCGAGCAGTACTTC. The full variable domain, completed using reference TRBV19 and TRBJ2-7, is DGGITQSPKYLFRKEGQNVTLSCEQNLNHDAMYWYRQDPGQGLRLIYYSQIVNDFQKGDIAEGYSVSREKKESFPLTVTSAQKNPTAFYLCASSIGSGTGEQYFGPGTRLTVT.

The J gene is TRBJ2-7, the V gene TRBV18, with 10 bases lining up with TRBD2. With V trimmed by 2 bases and J by 2 bases, 6 bases remained unmatched. Germline V CDR1 and CDR2: KGHSH, LQKENI. The CDR3 is 16 amino acids. In DNA, the CDR3 is TGTGCCAGCTCACCAGGGCTAGCGGGGGACCCCTACGAGCAGTACTTC. Translated, it gives CASSPGLAGDPYEQYF.

The chain employs TRBV28 and TRBJ2-5, with D perhaps TRBD1 (6 bases). The CDR3 covers 13 residues. Germline V gives CDR1 MDHEN, CDR2 SYDVKM. V was clipped by 7 bases and J by 7 bases, with 16 bases between them. The CDR3 protein is CASTIQGAGTQYF. CDR3 sequence (DNA): TGTGCCAGCACCATACAGGGTGCCGGGACCCAGTACTTC.

The rearrangement joins TRBV7-9 to TRBJ1-4; D unclear. Per germline, CDR1 SEHNR and CDR2 FQNEAQ (reference sequence). The germline V and J ends were trimmed by 5 bases and 5 bases, with 9 bases remaining between them. The length of the CDR3 is 13 residues. CDR3 protein: CASSTSVNEKLFF. The CDR3 nucleotides read TGTGCCAGCAGCACCAGTGTAAATGAAAAACTGTTTTTT.

Worth noting for this clone: The same CDR3 arises from other DNA sequences in this sample as well. The chain couples TRBV12-3 or TRBV12-4 to TRBJ1-2, with D unclear. The CDR3 contains 12 residues. V was trimmed by 3 bases and J by 5 bases, leaving 7 bases between them. The CDR3 loop is CASSFAGYGYTF. Here the CDR3 DNA reads TGTGCCAGCAGTTTCGCGGGTTATGGCTACACCTTC.

This chain links TRBV6-5 with TRBJ2-3; possibly TRBD2 for D (5 bases). Trimming removed 2 bases at V and 2 bases at J, with 8 bases between. This CDR3 region has 14 residues. Germline CDR1 is MNHEY and CDR2 is SVGAGI. The CDR3 is CASSYDYLTDTQYF. CDR3 sequence (DNA): TGTGCCAGCAGTTACGACTATCTCACAGATACGCAGTATTTT.

V gene TRBV30 combines with J gene TRBJ1-5; D call uncertain. This CDR3 is built from 15 residues. V was trimmed by 2 bases and J by 0 bases, leaving 11 bases between them. CDR1 is GTSNPN and CDR2 is SVGIG in the germline V gene (reference sequence). CDR3 DNA sequence: TGTGCCTGGAGTCTGGGAGGGAATAGCAATCAGCCCCAGCATTTT. Encoded protein: CAWSLGGNSNQPQHF.

The genes are TRBV7-7 and TRBJ1-5, with 10 bases fitting TRBD1. CDR1 SSHAT and CDR2 FNYEAQ come from the germline V gene (reference sequence). V was clipped by 1 base and J by 0 bases; unmatched bases: 12. This CDR3 region has 20 residues. CDR3 in DNA: TGTGCCAGCAGCTTAGGTAGGACAGGGGGACTATTAGGTAGCAATCAGCCCCAGCATTTT. This encodes CASSLGRTGGLLGSNQPQHF.

CDR3 residues: CASRTGGREQYF. CDR3 in DNA: TGTGCCAGCAGGACAGGGGGTCGGGAGCAGTACTTC. The V gene is TRBV27, the J gene TRBJ2-7; 9 bases agree with TRBD1. Germline trimming cut 6 bases from V and 7 bases from J; bases unmatched to any gene: 4. The CDR3 length is 12 residues. Germline CDR1 MNHEY, CDR2 SMNVEV (reference sequence).